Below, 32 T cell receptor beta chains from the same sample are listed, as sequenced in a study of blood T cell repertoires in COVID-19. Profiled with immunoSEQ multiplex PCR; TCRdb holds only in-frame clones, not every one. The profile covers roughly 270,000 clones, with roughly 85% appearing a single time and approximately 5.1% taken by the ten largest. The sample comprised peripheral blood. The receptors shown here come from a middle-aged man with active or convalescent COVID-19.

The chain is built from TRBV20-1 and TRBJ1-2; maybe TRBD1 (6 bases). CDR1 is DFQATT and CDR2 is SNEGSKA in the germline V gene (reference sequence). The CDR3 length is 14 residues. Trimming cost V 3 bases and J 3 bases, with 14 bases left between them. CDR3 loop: CSASPPGVDYGYTF. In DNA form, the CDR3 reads TGCAGTGCTAGTCCCCCAGGGGTGGACTATGGCTACACCTTC.

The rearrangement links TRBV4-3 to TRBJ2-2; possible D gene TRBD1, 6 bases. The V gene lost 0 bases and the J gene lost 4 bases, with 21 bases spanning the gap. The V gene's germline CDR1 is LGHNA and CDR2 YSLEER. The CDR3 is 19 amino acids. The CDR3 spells CASSQDLVRPGVTTGELFF. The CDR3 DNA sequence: TGCGCCAGCAGCCAAGATTTGGTTCGGCCAGGGGTGACCACCGGGGAGCTGTTTTTT.

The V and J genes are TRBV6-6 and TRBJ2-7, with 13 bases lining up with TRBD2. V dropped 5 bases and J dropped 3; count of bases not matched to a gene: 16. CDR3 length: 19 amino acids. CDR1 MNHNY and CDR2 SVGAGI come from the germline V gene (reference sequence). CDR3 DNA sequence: TGTGCCAGCAGTCCCGGGACTAGCGGGACTTCCGGGACGGACTACGAGCAGTACTTC. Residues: CASSPGTSGTSGTDYEQYF.

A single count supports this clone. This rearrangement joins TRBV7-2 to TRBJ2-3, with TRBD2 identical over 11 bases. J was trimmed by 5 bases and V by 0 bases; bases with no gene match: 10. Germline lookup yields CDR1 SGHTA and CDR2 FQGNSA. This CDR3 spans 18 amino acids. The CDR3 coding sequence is TGTGCCAGCAGCTTAGCCTCCCTAGCGGGAGGTTGGGGAGATACGCAGTATTTT. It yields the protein CASSLASLAGGWGDTQYF.

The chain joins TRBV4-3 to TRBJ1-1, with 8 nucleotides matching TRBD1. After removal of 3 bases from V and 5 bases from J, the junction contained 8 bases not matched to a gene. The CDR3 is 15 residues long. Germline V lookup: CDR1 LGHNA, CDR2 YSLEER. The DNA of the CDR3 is TGCGCCAGCAGCCATGCGGACAGGGAGATTACTGAAGCTTTCTTT. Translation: CASSHADREITEAFF.

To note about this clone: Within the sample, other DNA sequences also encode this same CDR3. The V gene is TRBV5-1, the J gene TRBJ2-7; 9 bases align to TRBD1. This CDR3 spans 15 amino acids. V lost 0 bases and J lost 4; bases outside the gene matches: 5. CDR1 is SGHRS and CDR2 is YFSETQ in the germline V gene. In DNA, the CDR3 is TGCGCCAGCAGCTTGGGGGGACAGGGTACTTACGAGCAGTACTTC. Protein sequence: CASSLGGQGTYEQYF. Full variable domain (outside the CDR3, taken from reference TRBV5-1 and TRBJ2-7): KAGVTQTPRYLIKTRGQQVTLSCSPISGHRSVSWYQQTPGQGLQFLFEYFSETQRNKGNFPGRFSGRQFSNSRSEMNVSTLELGDSALYLCASSLGGQGTYEQYFGPGTRLTVT.

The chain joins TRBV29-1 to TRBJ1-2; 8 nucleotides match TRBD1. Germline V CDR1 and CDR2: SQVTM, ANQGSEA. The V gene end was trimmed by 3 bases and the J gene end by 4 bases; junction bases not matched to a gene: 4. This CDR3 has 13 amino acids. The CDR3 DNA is TGCAGCGTTGAGCCAGGGGGCGGCTATGGCTACACCTTC. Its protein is CSVEPGGGYGYTF.

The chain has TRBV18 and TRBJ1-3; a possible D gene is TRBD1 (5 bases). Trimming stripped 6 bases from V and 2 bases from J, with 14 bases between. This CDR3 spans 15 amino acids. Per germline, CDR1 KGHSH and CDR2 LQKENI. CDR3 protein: CASSAGRGPGNTIYF. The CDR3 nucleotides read TGTGCCAGCTCTGCAGGGAGGGGCCCTGGAAACACCATATATTTT.

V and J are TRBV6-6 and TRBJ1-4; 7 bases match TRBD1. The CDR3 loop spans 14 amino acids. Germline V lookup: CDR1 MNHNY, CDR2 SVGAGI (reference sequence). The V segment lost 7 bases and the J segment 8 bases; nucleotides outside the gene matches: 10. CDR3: CASNPGQLGEKLFF. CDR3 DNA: TGTGCCAGCAATCCGGGACAGTTAGGCGAAAAACTGTTTTTT.

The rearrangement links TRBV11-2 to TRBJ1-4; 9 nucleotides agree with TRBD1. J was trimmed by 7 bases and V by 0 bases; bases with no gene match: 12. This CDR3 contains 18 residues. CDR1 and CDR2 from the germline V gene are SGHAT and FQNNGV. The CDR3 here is CASSLDRGTGRVGEKLFF. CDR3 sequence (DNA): TGTGCCAGCAGCTTAGATCGAGGGACAGGGCGGGTTGGTGAAAAACTGTTTTTT.

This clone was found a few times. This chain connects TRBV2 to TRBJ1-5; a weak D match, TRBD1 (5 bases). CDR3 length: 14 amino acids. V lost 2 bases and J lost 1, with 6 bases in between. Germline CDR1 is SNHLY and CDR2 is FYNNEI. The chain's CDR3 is CASSENRSNQPQHF. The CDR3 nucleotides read TGTGCCAGCAGTGAAAACAGGAGCAATCAGCCCCAGCATTTT.

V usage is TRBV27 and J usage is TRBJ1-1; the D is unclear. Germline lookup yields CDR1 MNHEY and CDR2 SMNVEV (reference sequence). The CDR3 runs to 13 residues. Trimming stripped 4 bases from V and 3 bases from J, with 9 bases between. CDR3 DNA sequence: TGTGCCAGCAGTTGGTTTGGAGACACTGAAGCTTTCTTT. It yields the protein CASSWFGDTEAFF.

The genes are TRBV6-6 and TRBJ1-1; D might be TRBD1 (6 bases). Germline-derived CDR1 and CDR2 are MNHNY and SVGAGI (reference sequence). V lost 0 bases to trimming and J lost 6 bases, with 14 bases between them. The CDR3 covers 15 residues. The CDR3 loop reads CASSYSPATGSEAFF. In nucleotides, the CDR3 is TGTGCCAGCAGTTACTCCCCCGCGACAGGCTCTGAAGCTTTCTTT.

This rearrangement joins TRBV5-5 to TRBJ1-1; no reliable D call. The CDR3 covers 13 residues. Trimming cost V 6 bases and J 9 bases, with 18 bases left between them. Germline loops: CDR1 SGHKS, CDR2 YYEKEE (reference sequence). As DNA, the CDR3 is TGTGCCAGCATCCCTACCGGGGAAATTCAAGCTTTCTTT. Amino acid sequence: CASIPTGEIQAFF.

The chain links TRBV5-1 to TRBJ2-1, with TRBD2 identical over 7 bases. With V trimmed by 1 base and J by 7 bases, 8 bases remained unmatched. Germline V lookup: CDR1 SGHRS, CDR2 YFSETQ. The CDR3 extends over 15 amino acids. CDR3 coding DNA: TGCGCCAGCAGCTTGCTTGGACTAGAGAAAAATGAGCAGTTCTTC. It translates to CASSLLGLEKNEQFF.

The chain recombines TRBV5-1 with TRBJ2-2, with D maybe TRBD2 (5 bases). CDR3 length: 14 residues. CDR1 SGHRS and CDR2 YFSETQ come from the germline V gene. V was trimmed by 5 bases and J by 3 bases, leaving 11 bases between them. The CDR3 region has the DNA TGCGCCAGCAGAACCAACGGGGACACCGGGGAGCTGTTTTTT. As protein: CASRTNGDTGELFF.

The CDR3 DNA sequence: TGTGCCAGCTCGACTAGCGGGATCACAGATACGCAGTATTTT. Encoded protein: CASSTSGITDTQYF. V is TRBV7-3 and J is TRBJ2-3; 11 bases align to TRBD2. The CDR3 runs 14 residues. The V and J ends lost 8 bases and 2 bases, in that order; junction bases with no gene match: 3. CDR1 and CDR2 (germline): SGHTA, FQGTGA.

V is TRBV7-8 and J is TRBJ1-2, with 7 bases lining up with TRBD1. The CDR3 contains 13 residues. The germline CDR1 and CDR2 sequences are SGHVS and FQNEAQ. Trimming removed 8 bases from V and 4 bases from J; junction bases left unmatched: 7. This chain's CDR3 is CASRRDSPYGYTF. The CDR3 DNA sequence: TGTGCCAGCCGCCGGGACAGTCCCTATGGCTACACCTTC.

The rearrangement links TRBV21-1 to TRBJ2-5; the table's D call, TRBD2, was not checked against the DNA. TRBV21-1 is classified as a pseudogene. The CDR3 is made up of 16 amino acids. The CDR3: CASSKVPAGVWETQYF. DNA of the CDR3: TGTGCCAGCAGCAAAGTCCCAGCGGGAGTGTGGGAGACCCAGTACTTC.

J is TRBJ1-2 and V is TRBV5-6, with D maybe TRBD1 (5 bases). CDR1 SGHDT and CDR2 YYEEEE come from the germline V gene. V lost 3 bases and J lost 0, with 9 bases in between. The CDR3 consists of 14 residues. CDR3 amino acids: CASSSSGANYGYTF. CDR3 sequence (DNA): TGTGCCAGCAGCTCTTCGGGGGCTAACTATGGCTACACCTTC.

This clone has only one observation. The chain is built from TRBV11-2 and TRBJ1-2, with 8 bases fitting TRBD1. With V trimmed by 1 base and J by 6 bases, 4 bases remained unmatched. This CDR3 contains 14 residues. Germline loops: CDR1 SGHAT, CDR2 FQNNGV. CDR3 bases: TGTGCCAGCAGCTTAGCTCCACAGGGGGATGGCTACACCTTC. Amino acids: CASSLAPQGDGYTF.

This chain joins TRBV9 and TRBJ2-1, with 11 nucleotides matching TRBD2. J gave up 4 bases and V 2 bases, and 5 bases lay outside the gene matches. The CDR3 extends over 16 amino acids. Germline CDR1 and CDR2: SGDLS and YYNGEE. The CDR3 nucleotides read TGTGCCAGCAGCGTTAGCGGGAGGGCCGGATACAATGAGCAGTTCTTC. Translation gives CASSVSGRAGYNEQFF.

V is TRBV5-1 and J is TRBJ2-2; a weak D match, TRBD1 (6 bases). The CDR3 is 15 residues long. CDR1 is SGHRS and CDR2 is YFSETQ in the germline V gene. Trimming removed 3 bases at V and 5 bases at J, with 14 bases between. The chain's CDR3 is CASSSQGSLTGELFF. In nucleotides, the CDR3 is TGCGCCAGCAGCTCCCAGGGGAGCCTGACCGGGGAGCTGTTTTTT.

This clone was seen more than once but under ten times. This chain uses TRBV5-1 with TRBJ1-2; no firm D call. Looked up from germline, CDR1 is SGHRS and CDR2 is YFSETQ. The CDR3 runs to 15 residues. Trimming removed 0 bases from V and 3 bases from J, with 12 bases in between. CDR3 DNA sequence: TGCGCCAGCAGCTTGGAGCGCAGAGGAGACTATGGCTACACCTTC. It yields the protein CASSLERRGDYGYTF.

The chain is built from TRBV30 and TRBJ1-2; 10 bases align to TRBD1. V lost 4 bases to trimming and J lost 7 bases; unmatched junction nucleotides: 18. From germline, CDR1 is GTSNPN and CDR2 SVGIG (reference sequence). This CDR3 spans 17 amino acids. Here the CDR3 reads CAWMPWLSPGTGAGYTF. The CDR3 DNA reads TGTGCCTGGATGCCCTGGCTGAGTCCCGGGACAGGGGCTGGCTACACCTTC.

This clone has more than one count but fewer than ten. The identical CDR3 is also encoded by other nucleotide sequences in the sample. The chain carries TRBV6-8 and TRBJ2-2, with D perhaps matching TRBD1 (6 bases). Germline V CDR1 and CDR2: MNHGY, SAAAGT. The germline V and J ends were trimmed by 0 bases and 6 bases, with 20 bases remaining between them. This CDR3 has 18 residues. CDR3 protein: CASSYSKVGTYGAGELFF. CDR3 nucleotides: TGTGCCAGCAGTTACTCGAAGGTCGGGACATACGGGGCCGGGGAGCTGTTTTTT.

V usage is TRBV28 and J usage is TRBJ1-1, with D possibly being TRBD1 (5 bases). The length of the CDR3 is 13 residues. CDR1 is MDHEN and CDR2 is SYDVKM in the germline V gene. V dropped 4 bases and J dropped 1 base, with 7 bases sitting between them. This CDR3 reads CASSYDRNTEAFF. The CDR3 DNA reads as TGTGCCAGCAGTTATGACAGGAACACTGAAGCTTTCTTT. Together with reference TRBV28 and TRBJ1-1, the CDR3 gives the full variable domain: DVKVTQSSRYLVKRTGEKVFLECVQDMDHENMFWYRQDPGLGLRLIYFSYDVKMKEKGDIPEGYSVSREKKERFSLILESASTNQTSMYLCASSYDRNTEAFFGQGTRLTVV.

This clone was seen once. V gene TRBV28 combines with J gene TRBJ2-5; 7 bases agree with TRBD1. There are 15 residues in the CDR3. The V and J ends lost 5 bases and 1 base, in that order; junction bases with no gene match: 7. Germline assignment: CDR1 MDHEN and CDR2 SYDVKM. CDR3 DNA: TGTGCCAGCAGTACCGGGACAGAACCCCAAGAGACCCAGTACTTC. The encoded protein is CASSTGTEPQETQYF.

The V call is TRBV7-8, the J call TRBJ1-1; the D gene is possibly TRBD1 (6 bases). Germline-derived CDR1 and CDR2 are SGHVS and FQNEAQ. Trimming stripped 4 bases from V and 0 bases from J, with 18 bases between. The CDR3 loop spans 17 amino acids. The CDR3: CASSSPRAGGLNTEAFF. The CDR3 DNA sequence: TGTGCCAGCAGCTCCCCCCGGGCTGGGGGCCTGAACACTGAAGCTTTCTTT.

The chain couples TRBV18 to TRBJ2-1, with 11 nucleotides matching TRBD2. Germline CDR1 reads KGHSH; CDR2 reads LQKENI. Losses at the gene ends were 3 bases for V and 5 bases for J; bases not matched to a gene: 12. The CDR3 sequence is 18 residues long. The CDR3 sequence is CASSPVILLAGVHNEQFF. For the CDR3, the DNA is TGTGCCAGCTCACCCGTAATCTTACTAGCGGGAGTTCACAATGAGCAGTTCTTC.

The CDR3 sequence is CASSFLGSATNEKLFF. For the CDR3, the DNA is TGTGCCAGCAGTTTCTTGGGTAGCGCAACTAATGAAAAACTGTTTTTT. This chain links TRBV28 with TRBJ1-4; no reliable D call. The CDR3 has 16 amino acids. Trimming removed 3 bases at V and 0 bases at J, with 11 bases between. Germline V lookup: CDR1 MDHEN, CDR2 SYDVKM.

In DNA, the CDR3 is TGTGCCAGCAGCCAAGGGGACAGGGGCCCTAATGAAAAACTGTTTTTT. Encoded protein: CASSQGDRGPNEKLFF. The chain employs TRBV4-2 and TRBJ1-4; 10 bases fit TRBD1. Germline CDR1 reads LGHNA; CDR2 reads YNFKEQ. V was clipped by 1 base and J by 3 bases; unmatched bases: 2. This CDR3 has 16 amino acids.